The entry below describes one TCR beta chain. Its antigen is currently unknown. The authors reverse transcribed all of the isolated RNA, so sequencing captured expressed TCRB transcripts. The read count averaged about 3.6 million across naive, central memory and regulatory T cell samples. Assay used: immunoSEQ multiplex PCR; TCRdb lists only in-frame clones, some missing. The sample yields some 150,000 clones, around 10% seen once. The data were taken from a study of beta chain features in type 1 diabetes. General observations from the study: A definitive answer on HLA type influencing TCRB rearrangement was not reached here. In the patient group, naive, central memory and Treg TCRB repertoires seemed more alike than in the healthy donor group.

This CDR3 spans 15 amino acids. V was trimmed by 0 bases and J by 4 bases, leaving 13 bases between them. Germline CDR1 SGHDT, CDR2 YYEEEE. There was one heparinised blood draw per donor, averaging roughly 100 mL. The source of this sequence is a man aged 18 to 35 in good health. The chain carries TRBV5-6 and TRBJ1-2; tentatively, D is TRBD1 (6 bases). What was sequenced was central memory CD4+ T cells from blood. The CDR3 sequence is CASSLAGADLYGYTF. The CDR3 DNA reads as TGTGCCAGCAGCTTGGCGGGGGCCGACCTCTATGGCTACACCTTC.